This entry concerns a single T cell receptor (beta chain). Its antigen is still unknown. Germline assignment: CDR1 SGHRS and CDR2 YFSETQ. J lost 1 base, V lost 7 bases, and 0 bases had no gene match. The CDR3 has 13 residues. These data are taken from a study of cytomegalovirus exposure and HLA in healthy donors. 60 Vbeta and 13 Jbeta primers were used in PCR. Only in-frame clones appear in the TCRdb table, and some are missing; sequencing was by immunoSEQ multiplex PCR. The sample includes about 130,000 clones, roughly 70% of them seen just once. Findings of the study overall: A later analysis reportedly identified an Asian-associated ancestry cluster as carrying fewer N-insertions than the roughly 720-donor mean.

The TCR originated in a woman in her thirties or forties in good health and CMV-seropositive. The rearrangement joins TRBV5-1 to TRBJ1-1; 11 nucleotides match TRBD1. The sequenced material came from PBMCs. This chain's CDR3 is CASGQGANTEAFF. The CDR3 region has the DNA TGCGCCAGCGGACAGGGGGCGAACACTGAAGCTTTCTTT.